One and the same sample provided the 26 T cell receptor beta chains below, sequenced in a study of T cell responses to AZD1222 COVID-19 vaccine. TCRdb's table, derived via immunoSEQ multiplex PCR, lists solely in-frame clones and lacks some. The repertoire holds 100,000 to 150,000 clones, with 87% as singletons. The material sequenced was peripheral blood, taken on day 0 of AZD1222 vaccination. Every receptor here comes from an adult in good health.

The chain uses TRBV6-5 and TRBJ1-5, with 9 bases fitting TRBD1. The ends lost 4 bases at V and 5 bases at J; junction bases unmatched: 3. This CDR3 comprises 14 residues. The germline V gene has CDR1 MNHEY and CDR2 SVGAGI. The CDR3 spells CASSWTGVDQPQHF. Written as DNA, the CDR3 is TGTGCCAGCAGTTGGACAGGGGTAGATCAGCCCCAGCATTTT.

The chain employs TRBV10-1 and TRBJ1-2; tentative D call: TRBD1 (5 bases). Trimming pared 3 bases from V and 6 bases from J, leaving 8 bases between. CDR1 is WNHNN and CDR2 is SYGVQD in the germline V gene (reference sequence). The CDR3 runs 12 residues. CDR3 coding DNA: TGCGCCAGCAGTGAAGGGGCCCATGGCTACACCTTC. Translated: CASSEGAHGYTF.

The rearrangement links TRBV11-2 to TRBJ1-6; D is undetermined. CDR1 is SGHAT and CDR2 is FQNNGV in the germline V gene. Trimming took 5 bases from V and 7 from J, leaving 15 bases between them. This CDR3 is 15 amino acids long. The CDR3 region is CASSTRIGLNSPLHF. The CDR3 bases are TGTGCCAGCAGCACAAGGATCGGTTTGAATTCACCCCTCCACTTT.

The chain uses TRBV21-1 and TRBJ2-1; TRBD1 is the table's D call and was not checked against the DNA. TRBV21-1 is given as a pseudogene. The length of the CDR3 is 16 residues. The CDR3 is CASSNLFGRINNEQFF. The CDR3 DNA reads as TGTGCCAGCAGCAATCTCTTTGGCAGGATAAACAATGAGCAGTTCTTC.

The rearrangement joins TRBV5-1 to TRBJ2-7; 9 bases fit TRBD1. CDR1 is SGHRS and CDR2 is YFSETQ in the germline V gene. J was trimmed by 5 bases and V by 4 bases; bases with no gene match: 10. The CDR3 extends over 15 amino acids. The DNA for the CDR3 is TGCGCCAGCAGCCTGATCGGGACAGGGAAGCACGAGCAGTACTTC. As protein: CASSLIGTGKHEQYF.

The gene calls are TRBV7-9 and TRBJ1-1; D is possibly TRBD1 (5 bases). Germline V gives CDR1 SEHNR, CDR2 FQNEAQ (reference sequence). The CDR3 is made up of 15 amino acids. Trimming stripped 5 bases from V and 4 bases from J, with 17 bases between. The CDR3 nucleotides read TGTGCCAGCAGCGACCTTCAGGGTCTCGGCACTGAAGCTTTCTTT. Translated, it gives CASSDLQGLGTEAFF.

V is TRBV18 and J is TRBJ2-7; D remains ambiguous. Trimming cost V 2 bases and J 0 bases, with 11 bases left between them. CDR3 length: 15 residues. Germline assignment: CDR1 KGHSH and CDR2 LQKENI. Here the CDR3 DNA reads TGTGCCAGCTCACCAGGGCAGGCTTCCTCCTACGAGCAGTACTTC. It encodes CASSPGQASSYEQYF.

This chain uses TRBV3-1 (or the pseudogene TRBV3-2) with TRBJ2-2; 7 bases line up with TRBD2. V gave up 4 bases and J gave up 5 bases; unmatched junction bases: 7. Germline V CDR1 and CDR2: LGHDT, YNNKEL (reference sequence). The CDR3 is 15 residues long. For the CDR3, the DNA is TGTGCCAGCAGCCCTCAGGCGGGGGATACCGGGGAGCTGTTTTTT. Residues: CASSPQAGDTGELFF.

V is TRBV7-8 and J is TRBJ2-5, with D unclear. The CDR3 totals 15 residues. V was cut by 5 bases and J by 4 bases, with 17 bases left in between. Germline CDR1 reads SGHVS; CDR2 reads FQNEAQ. In DNA form, the CDR3 reads TGTGCCAGCAGCCCCCGGGCTCCTAAGGGAGAGACCCAGTACTTC. Encoded protein: CASSPRAPKGETQYF.

The chain uses TRBV6-5 and TRBJ2-1, with 7 bases fitting TRBD1. V trimming: 2 bases; J trimming: 4 bases; junction bases outside the gene matches: 5. Germline V gene lookup returns CDR1 MNHEY and CDR2 SVGAGI. This CDR3 spans 15 amino acids. The CDR3 region is CASSYEETGYNEQFF. CDR3 in DNA: TGTGCCAGCAGTTACGAGGAGACAGGGTACAATGAGCAGTTCTTC.

This chain uses TRBV5-8 with TRBJ1-5; no reliable D call. With 0 bases removed from V and 0 bases from J, the gap between germline ends came to 1 base. CDR1 is SGHTS, CDR2 YDEGEE, per germline. This CDR3 is built from 13 residues. CDR3 nucleotides: TGTGCCAGCAGCTTGGATAGCAATCAGCCCCAGCATTTT. Its translation is CASSLDSNQPQHF.

This rearrangement joins TRBV5-1 to TRBJ1-1, with TRBD1 as a possible D gene (5 bases). Germline CDR1 is SGHRS and CDR2 is YFSETQ. Trimming pared 1 base from V and 4 bases from J, leaving 11 bases between. There are 14 residues in the CDR3. The CDR3 DNA reads as TGCGCCAGCAGCTTGAGGAGCAGGGTCACTGAAGCTTTCTTT. It is translated as CASSLRSRVTEAFF.

The chain links TRBV7-9 to TRBJ2-3, with 8 bases lining up with TRBD2. Germline-derived CDR1 and CDR2 are SEHNR and FQNEAQ (reference sequence). The CDR3 length is 16 residues. Trimming removed 5 bases from V and 2 bases from J; junction bases left unmatched: 9. The DNA of the CDR3 is TGTGCCAGCAGCCCCCGGGGGGGGCTTTACACAGATACGCAGTATTTT. Its translation is CASSPRGGLYTDTQYF.

This clone was seen more than once but under ten times. The chain recombines TRBV4-3 with TRBJ2-3, with 11 bases aligning to TRBD2. J lost 2 bases, V lost 4 bases, and 2 bases had no gene match. The CDR3 runs to 15 residues. Germline V gives CDR1 LGHNA, CDR2 YSLEER. In DNA, the CDR3 is TGCGCCAGCAGCCCTAGCGGGGGGCACACAGATACGCAGTATTTT. This encodes CASSPSGGHTDTQYF.

The CDR3 protein is CASRSTGEYGYTF. CDR3 bases: TGCGCCAGCAGATCCACAGGGGAGTATGGCTACACCTTC. V is TRBV5-1 and J is TRBJ1-2, with TRBD1 identical over 7 bases. The CDR3 extends over 13 amino acids. The V segment lost 5 bases and the J segment 5 bases; nucleotides outside the gene matches: 6. Germline lookup yields CDR1 SGHRS and CDR2 YFSETQ.

This rearrangement joins TRBV5-6 to TRBJ1-5; TRBD1 matches at 7 bases. J was trimmed by 3 bases and V by 3 bases; bases with no gene match: 9. The CDR3 spans 16 residues. Germline CDR1 SGHDT, CDR2 YYEEEE. CDR3 in DNA: TGTGCCAGCAGCTACCAACTAGGGACAGACAATCAGCCCCAGCATTTT. Translation gives CASSYQLGTDNQPQHF.

This sequence joins TRBV3-1 (or the pseudogene TRBV3-2) and TRBJ2-5; 10 positions match TRBD2. CDR3 size: 17 residues. Trimming took 0 bases from V and 3 from J; bases not matched to a gene: 7. In germline, CDR1 is LGHDT, CDR2 YNNKEL (reference sequence). CDR3 nucleotide sequence: TGTGCCAGCAGCCAAGATCGACTAGCGGGCCTCGAAGAGACCCAGTACTTC. As protein: CASSQDRLAGLEETQYF.

The chain is built from TRBV6-1 and TRBJ2-7; TRBD1 might be the D (6 bases). The CDR3 loop spans 17 amino acids. V was cut by 0 bases and J by 2 bases, with 17 bases left in between. The germline gives CDR1 MNHNS, CDR2 SASEGT. The CDR3 is CASSEAGWSQGTYEQYF. The CDR3 nucleotides read TGTGCCAGCAGTGAAGCGGGGTGGTCACAGGGAACCTACGAGCAGTACTTC.

The chain carries TRBV3-1 (or the pseudogene TRBV3-2) and TRBJ2-3; D not resolved. CDR1 is LGHDT and CDR2 is YNNKEL in the germline V gene (reference sequence). Between the trimmed V and J ends, which lost 0 bases and 3 bases, there was a span of 7 bases. CDR3 length equals 14 residues. The CDR3 nucleotides are TGTGCCAGCAGCCAAGAGGATAGGACAGATACGCAGTATTTT. Its protein product is CASSQEDRTDTQYF.

This chain links TRBV6-5 with TRBJ1-3; D possibly corresponds to TRBD1 (5 bases). The CDR3 extends over 14 amino acids. Germline lookup yields CDR1 MNHEY and CDR2 SVGAGI. V lost 3 bases and J lost 8, with 14 bases in between. DNA for the CDR3: TGTGCCAGCAGTTATGGGACGTCGGGAGACACCATATATTTT. Protein: CASSYGTSGDTIYF.

The chain's CDR3 is CASSQFVADLMQTTDTQYF. For the CDR3, the DNA is TGCGCCAGCAGCCAGTTTGTGGCCGATCTCATGCAGACGACAGATACGCAGTATTTT. The chain has TRBV4-1 and TRBJ2-3; D gene unclear. There are 19 residues in the CDR3. Per the germline V gene, CDR1 is MGHRA and CDR2 is YSYEKL. Trimming stripped 3 bases from V and 3 bases from J, with 25 bases between.

The chain carries TRBV2 and TRBJ1-1; no definite D call. Germline loops: CDR1 SNHLY, CDR2 FYNNEI. The CDR3 contains 11 residues. V lost 6 bases to trimming and J lost 7 bases, with 9 bases between them. The DNA for the CDR3 is TGTGCCAGCAGGGGTCATGGTGAAGCTTTCTTT. Its protein is CASRGHGEAFF.

The genes are TRBV19 and TRBJ2-1; 9 nucleotides agree with TRBD1. J gave up 6 bases and V 3 bases, and 6 bases lay outside the gene matches. The germline CDR1 and CDR2 sequences are LNHDA and SQIVND (reference sequence). The CDR3 is 15 amino acids. The CDR3 loop is CASSIGTGTINEQFF. In nucleotides, the CDR3 is TGTGCCAGTAGTATTGGGACAGGGACAATCAATGAGCAGTTCTTC. The full variable domain, rest sourced from reference TRBV19 and TRBJ2-1, is DGGITQSPKYLFRKEGQNVTLSCEQNLNHDAMYWYRQDPGQGLRLIYYSQIVNDFQKGDIAEGYSVSREKKESFPLTVTSAQKNPTAFYLCASSIGTGTINEQFFGPGTRLTVL.

The CDR3 nucleotides are TGTGCCAGCAGTGGGGACCCAGGGACTGGTAGCGGGCCCAGCTCCTACGAGCAGTACTTC. As protein: CASSGDPGTGSGPSSYEQYF. The chain carries TRBV6-4 and TRBJ2-7; 7 bases fit TRBD2. This CDR3 is built from 20 residues. V lost 4 bases and J lost 0; bases outside the gene matches: 21. The germline gives CDR1 MRHNA, CDR2 SNTAGT.

This clone was seen only once. This specimen includes other DNA sequences encoding the same CDR3. The rearrangement joins TRBV18 to TRBJ2-7; unclear D gene. Germline CDR1 and CDR2: KGHSH and LQKENI. V gave up 6 bases and J gave up 1 base, with 13 bases separating them. This CDR3 comprises 14 residues. This CDR3 reads CASSPGGVSYEQYF. The CDR3 nucleotides are TGTGCCAGCTCCCCTGGTGGGGTTTCCTACGAGCAGTACTTC.

The chain recombines TRBV5-6 with TRBJ2-2; possibly TRBD1 for D (6 bases). The CDR3 extends over 14 amino acids. The germline V gene has CDR1 SGHDT and CDR2 YYEEEE. V shed 4 bases and J shed 5 bases, with 12 bases lying between them. The CDR3 region is CASSPQGETGELFF. The CDR3 bases are TGTGCCAGCAGCCCACAGGGCGAAACCGGGGAGCTGTTTTTT. Filled out from reference TRBV5-6 and TRBJ2-2, the complete variable domain reads DAGVTQSPTHLIKTRGQQVTLRCSPKSGHDTVSWYQQALGQGPQFIFQYYEEEERQRGNFPDRFSGHQFPNYSSELNVNALLLGDSALYLCASSPQGETGELFFGEGSRLTVL.